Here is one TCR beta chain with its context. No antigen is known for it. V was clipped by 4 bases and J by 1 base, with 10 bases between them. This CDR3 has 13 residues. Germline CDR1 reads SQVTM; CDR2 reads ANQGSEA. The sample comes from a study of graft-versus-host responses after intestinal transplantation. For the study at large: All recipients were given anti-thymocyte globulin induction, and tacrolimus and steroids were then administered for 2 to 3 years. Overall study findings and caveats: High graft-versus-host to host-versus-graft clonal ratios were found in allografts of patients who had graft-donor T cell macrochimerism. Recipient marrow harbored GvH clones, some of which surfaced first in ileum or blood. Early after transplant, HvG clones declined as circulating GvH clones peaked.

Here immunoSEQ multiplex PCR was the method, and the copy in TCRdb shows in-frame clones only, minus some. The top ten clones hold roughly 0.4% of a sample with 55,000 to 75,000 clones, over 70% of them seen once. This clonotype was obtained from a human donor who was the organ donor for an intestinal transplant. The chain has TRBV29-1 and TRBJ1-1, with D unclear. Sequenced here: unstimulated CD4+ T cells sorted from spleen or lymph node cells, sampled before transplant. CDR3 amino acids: CSVGSEPNTEAFF. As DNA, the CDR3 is TGCAGCGTTGGTTCGGAGCCGAACACTGAAGCTTTCTTT.